This T cell receptor (beta chain) was profiled in a study of control samples from healthy donors and cancer patients. CDR1 MGHRA and CDR2 YSYEKL come from the germline V gene. V was shortened by 0 bases and J by 0 bases, with 15 bases between the two germline ends. The CDR3 is 18 amino acids. Using immunoSEQ multiplex PCR, the repertoire was profiled, and TCRdb retains in-frame clones only, with some absent. The sample lists 150,000 or so clones, about 94% occurring once. In this sample, this clone turned up once. Sequencing was done on a sample of blood. The receptor was isolated from a woman in her 40s in good health. The chain joins TRBV4-1 to TRBJ2-1; D is uncertain. The CDR3 DNA sequence: TGCGCCAGCAGCCAAGACCCCGTCAGTACGAGCTCCTACAATGAGCAGTTCTTC. Protein sequence: CASSQDPVSTSSYNEQFF.